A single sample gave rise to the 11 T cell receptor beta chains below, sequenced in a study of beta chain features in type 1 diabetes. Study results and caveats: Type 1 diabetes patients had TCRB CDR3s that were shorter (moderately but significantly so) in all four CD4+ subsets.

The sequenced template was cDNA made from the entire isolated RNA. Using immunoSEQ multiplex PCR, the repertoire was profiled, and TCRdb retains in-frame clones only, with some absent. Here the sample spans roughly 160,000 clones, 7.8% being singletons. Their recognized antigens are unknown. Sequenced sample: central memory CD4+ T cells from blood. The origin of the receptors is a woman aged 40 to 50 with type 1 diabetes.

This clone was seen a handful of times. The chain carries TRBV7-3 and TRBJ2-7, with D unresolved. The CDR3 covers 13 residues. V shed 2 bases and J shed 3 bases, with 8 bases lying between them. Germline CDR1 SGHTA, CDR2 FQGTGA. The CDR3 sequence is CASSLGLSYEQYF. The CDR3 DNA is TGTGCCAGCAGCTTAGGTCTCAGCTACGAGCAGTACTTC.

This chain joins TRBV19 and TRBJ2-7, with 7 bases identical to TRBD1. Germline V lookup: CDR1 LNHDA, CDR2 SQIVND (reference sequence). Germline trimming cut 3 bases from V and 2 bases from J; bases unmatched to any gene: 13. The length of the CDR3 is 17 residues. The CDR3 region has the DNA TGTGCCAGTAGTATGCTATCCACCGGGACAGTCACCTACGAGCAGTACTTC. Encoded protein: CASSMLSTGTVTYEQYF.

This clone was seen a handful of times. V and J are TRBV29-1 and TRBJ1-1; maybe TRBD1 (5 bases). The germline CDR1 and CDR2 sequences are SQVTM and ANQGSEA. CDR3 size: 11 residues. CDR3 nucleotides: TGCAGTGGGGCGTTGGACACTGAAGCTTTCTTT. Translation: CSGALDTEAFF.

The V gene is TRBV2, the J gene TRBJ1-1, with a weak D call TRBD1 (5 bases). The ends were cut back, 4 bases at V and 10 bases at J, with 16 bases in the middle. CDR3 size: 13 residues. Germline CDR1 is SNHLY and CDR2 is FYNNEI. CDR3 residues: CASSGGQLLGAFF. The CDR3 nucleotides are TGTGCCAGCAGTGGCGGACAACTTCTGGGAGCTTTCTTT.

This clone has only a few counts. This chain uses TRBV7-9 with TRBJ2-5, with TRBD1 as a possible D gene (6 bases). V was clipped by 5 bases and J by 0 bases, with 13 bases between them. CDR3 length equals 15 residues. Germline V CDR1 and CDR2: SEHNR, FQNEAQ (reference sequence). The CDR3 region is CASSAGVSYQETQYF. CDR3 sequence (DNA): TGTGCCAGCAGCGCAGGGGTTTCGTACCAAGAGACCCAGTACTTC.

The CDR3 sequence: CASSLISGNEQFF. The CDR3 DNA is TGTGCCAGCAGCTTAATTTCCGGCAATGAGCAGTTCTTC. This sequence joins TRBV7-3 and TRBJ2-1; D unclear. Deletions cut 1 base from V and 6 bases from J, with 7 bases between. Germline lookup yields CDR1 SGHTA and CDR2 FQGTGA. The CDR3 is 13 residues long.

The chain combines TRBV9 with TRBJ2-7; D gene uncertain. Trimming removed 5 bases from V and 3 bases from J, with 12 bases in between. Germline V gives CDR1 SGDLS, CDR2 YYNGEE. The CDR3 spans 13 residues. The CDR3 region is CASSLESDYEQYF. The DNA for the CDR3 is TGTGCCAGCAGTTTGGAGAGCGACTACGAGCAGTACTTC. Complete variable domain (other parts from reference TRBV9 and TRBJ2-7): DSGVTQTPKHLITATGQRVTLRCSPRSGDLSVYWYQQSLDQGLQFLIQYYNGEERAKGNILERFSAQQFPDLHSELNLSSLELGDSALYFCASSLESDYEQYFGPGTRLTVT.

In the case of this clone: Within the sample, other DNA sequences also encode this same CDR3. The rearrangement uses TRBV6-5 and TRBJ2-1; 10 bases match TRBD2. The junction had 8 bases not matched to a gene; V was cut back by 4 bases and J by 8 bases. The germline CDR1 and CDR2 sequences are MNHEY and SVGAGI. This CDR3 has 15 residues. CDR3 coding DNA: TGTGCCAGCAGTTCTCATAGCGGGAGGAGGGATGAGCAGTTCTTC. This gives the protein CASSSHSGRRDEQFF.

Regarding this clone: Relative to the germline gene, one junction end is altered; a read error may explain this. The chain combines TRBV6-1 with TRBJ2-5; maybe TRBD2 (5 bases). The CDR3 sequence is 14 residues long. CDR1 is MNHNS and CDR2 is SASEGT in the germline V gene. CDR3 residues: CAISEGSQRETQYF. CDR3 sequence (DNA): TGTGCCATCAGTGAAGGTAGTCAGCGGGAGACCCAGTACTTC.

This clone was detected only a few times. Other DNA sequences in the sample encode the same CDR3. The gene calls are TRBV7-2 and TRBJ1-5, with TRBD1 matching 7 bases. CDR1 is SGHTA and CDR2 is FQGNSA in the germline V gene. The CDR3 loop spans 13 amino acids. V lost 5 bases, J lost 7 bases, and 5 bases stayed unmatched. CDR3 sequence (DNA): TGTGCCAGCAGCAGACAGGGACTGCAGCCCCAGCATTTT. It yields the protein CASSRQGLQPQHF. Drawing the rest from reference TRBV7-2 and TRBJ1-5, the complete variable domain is GAGVSQSPSNKVTEKGKDVELRCDPISGHTALYWYRQSLGQGLEFLIYFQGNSAPDKSGLPSDRFSAERTGGSVSTLTIQRTQQEDSAVYLCASSRQGLQPQHFGDGTRLSIL.

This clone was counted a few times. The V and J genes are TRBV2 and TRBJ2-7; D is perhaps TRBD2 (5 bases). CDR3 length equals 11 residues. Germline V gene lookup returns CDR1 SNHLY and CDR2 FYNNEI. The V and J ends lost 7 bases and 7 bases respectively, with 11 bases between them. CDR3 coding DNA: TGTGCCAGCATAAAGGGAGAGGAGCAGTACTTC. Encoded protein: CASIKGEEQYF.